This entry features one T cell receptor beta chain sequence. Cells designated naive CD8 were CD45RO-negative and were positively selected for CCR7, with terminally differentiated effector memory CD45RA+ cells excluded. Method: immunoSEQ multiplex PCR; TCRdb's copy keeps in-frame clones and lacks some. Of hundreds of thousands of clones in the sample, roughly 95% are singletons; the top ten hold approximately 0.12%. These data belong to a study of shared clonotypes between healthy human individuals. Per germline, CDR1 PRHDT and CDR2 FYEKMQ (reference sequence). V was pared by 5 bases and J by 4 bases, with 14 bases between. The CDR3 extends over 14 amino acids.

The chain uses TRBV13 and TRBJ1-1; a weak D match, TRBD1 (5 bases). Input material: naive CD8+ T cells sorted from blood. The TCR sequence derives from a woman under 40 in good health. CDR3 protein: CASSPRVLGTEAFF. The CDR3 DNA sequence: TGTGCCAGCAGCCCCAGGGTACTGGGCACTGAAGCTTTCTTT.